The clone carrying this TCR beta chain was detected a few times. Germline lookup yields CDR1 SQVTM and CDR2 ANQGSEA. The CDR3 contains 14 residues. Trimming removed 5 bases from V and 3 bases from J; junction bases left unmatched: 8. RNA extraction gave at least 5 micrograms of total RNA per sample. The entry originates in a study of blood T cells in healthy people across ages. The second PCR ran roughly 6 to 11 cycles with a sample-barcoded 5' primer and J-beta primers. Using its own MiXCR run on the 5' RACE reads, TCRdb lists one record per CDR3 protein. Of 1.5 million to 1.8 million distinct CDR3 sequences in the sample, about 42% were seen once.

This clonotype was sampled from a woman between 18 and 29 years old in good health. The rearrangement links TRBV29-1 to TRBJ2-3, with 7 bases lining up with TRBD1. Sequencing was done on a sample of blood. The CDR3 coding sequence is TGCAGCGTTCGCGCCGGGACAGCAACAGATACGCAGTATTTT. It translates to CSVRAGTATDTQYF.